The 2 T cell receptor beta chains below all came from one sample that was sequenced in a study of vaccination effects on CD4 cells after COVID-19. Prior to sequencing, the ViraFEST assay stimulated PBMC with viral peptide pools, which expanded the antigen-specific CD4+ T cells. Researchers isolated CD4+ T cells once approximately ten days of culture had elapsed. Participants were vaccinated with two doses of either the BNT162b2 or mRNA-1273 vaccine. Here immunoSEQ multiplex PCR was the method, and the copy in TCRdb shows in-frame clones only, minus some. The sample consists of about 32,000 clones, around three quarters of them appearing once. Their antigens remain unidentified. The input for sequencing was CD4+ T cells from PBMCs cultured with HCoV-229E spike peptides, taken after COVID-19 vaccination. The receptor set was obtained from a human donor who received a COVID-19 vaccine.

This sequence joins TRBV10-1 and TRBJ2-3; 8 bases match TRBD2. Germline CDR1 reads WNHNN; CDR2 reads SYGVQD (reference sequence). This CDR3 is built from 15 residues. The trim removed 3 bases at V and 3 bases at J, leaving 5 bases unmatched. This CDR3 is CASSDEGLETDTQYF. CDR3 nucleotides: TGCGCCAGCAGTGATGAGGGACTAGAAACAGATACGCAGTATTTT.

This clone was counted a few times. V is TRBV6-5 and J is TRBJ1-5, with D possibly being TRBD1 (5 bases). V was clipped by 2 bases and J by 5 bases, with 13 bases between them. CDR1 MNHEY and CDR2 SVGAGI come from the germline V gene. The CDR3 extends over 15 amino acids. Written as DNA, the CDR3 is TGTGCCAGCAGTTACGCGCAGGGCAGTGATCAGCCCCAGCATTTT. Translating it yields CASSYAQGSDQPQHF.